This TCR beta chain was identified during a study of blood T cell repertoires in COVID-19. Across the study: From the United States, Italy and Spain came samples of acute and convalescent COVID-19.

Only one count was recorded for this clone. Germline V gene sequence: CDR1 SGHRS, CDR2 YFSETQ. This CDR3 region has 14 residues. V shed 2 bases and J shed 2 bases, with 10 bases lying between them. Measured with immunoSEQ multiplex PCR; TCRdb has only the in-frame clones, and not every one. The table shows 210,000 or so clones, with less than 90% occurring only once. Material: peripheral blood. The rearrangement uses TRBV5-1 and TRBJ2-5, with D possibly being TRBD1 (6 bases). This sequence originates from a man aged 35-49 years with active or convalescent COVID-19. For the CDR3, the DNA is TGCGCCAGCAGCTTCGGACAGCGACAAGAGACCCAGTACTTC. Amino acids: CASSFGQRQETQYF.